This is a list of T cell receptor beta chains from one sample in a study of blood T cell repertoires in COVID-19. Only in-frame clones appear in the TCRdb table, and some are missing; sequencing was by immunoSEQ multiplex PCR. The table shows roughly 430,000 clones, with nearly 90% occurring only once. The material sequenced was PBMCs or T cells enriched from blood (not recorded which). The receptors originated from a woman under 30 who had been exposed to COVID-19. Both conserved end residues are part of each CDR3.

v_call cdr3_aa
TRBV13 CASSSAGTGYSTEAFF
TRBV28 CASSFPEGTVNEQYF
TRBV15 CATSRDRWGEETQYF
TRBV9 CASSARDTQTYEQYF
TRBV7-3 CASSSIAGNEQFF
TRBV27 CASSPLKRGNYGYTF
TRBV7-2 CASRPGRLAGEEQYF
TRBV24-1 CATSDATGTMPYEQYF
TRBV19 CASSIWTELNYGYTF
TRBV11-2 CASSLSPQHYGYTF
TRBV3-1/TRBV3-2 CASSPDGGTGELFF
TRBV24-1 CATSDTYAAHETQYF
TRBV5-1 CASSSRRAGDTDTQYF
TRBV29-1 CSVAQGEDQPQHF
TRBV5-1 CASSGRDRESSYEQYF
TRBV19 CASSRTGVPYEQYF
TRBV9 CASSVGQGNYEQYF
TRBV6-5 CASSYSGGSNQPQHF
TRBV23-1 CASRPGGFNQPQHF
TRBV7-3 CASSLTGQGPTEAFF
TRBV5-1 CASRPNREGNSPLHF
TRBV28 CASSTRQGQETQYF